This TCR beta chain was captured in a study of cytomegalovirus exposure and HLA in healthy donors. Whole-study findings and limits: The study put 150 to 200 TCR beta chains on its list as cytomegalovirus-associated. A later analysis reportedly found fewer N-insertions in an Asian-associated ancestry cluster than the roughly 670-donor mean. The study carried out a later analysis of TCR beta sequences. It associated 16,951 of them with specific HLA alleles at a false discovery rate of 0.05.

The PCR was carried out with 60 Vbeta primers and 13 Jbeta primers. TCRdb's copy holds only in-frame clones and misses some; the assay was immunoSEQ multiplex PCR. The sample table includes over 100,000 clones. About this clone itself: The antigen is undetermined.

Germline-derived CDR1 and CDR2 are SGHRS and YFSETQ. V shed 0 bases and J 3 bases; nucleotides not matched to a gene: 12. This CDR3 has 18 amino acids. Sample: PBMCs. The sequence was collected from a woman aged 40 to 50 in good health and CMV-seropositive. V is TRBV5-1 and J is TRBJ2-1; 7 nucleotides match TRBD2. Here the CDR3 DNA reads TGCGCCAGCAGCTTGGGTCGGGGTGCGGGAGAAAACTACAATGAGCAGTTCTTC. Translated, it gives CASSLGRGAGENYNEQFF.